The 26 T cell receptor beta chains below come from one sample, sequenced in a study of blood T cell repertoires in COVID-19. This table comes from immunoSEQ multiplex PCR, and its TCRdb copy is limited to in-frame clones, with some not included. The profile shows 200,000 to 250,000 clones, approximately 83% of them singletons. The sequencing sample was made of peripheral blood. All receptors derive from a young man who had recovered from COVID-19.

V is TRBV19 and J is TRBJ2-3; D perhaps matches TRBD2 (6 bases). The CDR3 contains 13 residues. Germline lookup yields CDR1 LNHDA and CDR2 SQIVND (reference sequence). With 6 bases removed from V and 6 bases from J, the gap between germline ends came to 13 bases. This chain's CDR3 is CASSLLGGDTQYF. The CDR3 DNA reads TGTGCCAGTAGCCTACTTGGGGGGGATACGCAGTATTTT.

This clone came up once. The rearrangement links TRBV13 to TRBJ1-2; no clear D. The CDR3 sequence is 14 residues long. V was clipped by 5 bases and J by 1 base, with 11 bases between them. CDR1 and CDR2 (germline): PRHDT, FYEKMQ (reference sequence). The CDR3 reads CASSLRASNYGYTF. CDR3 in DNA: TGTGCCAGCAGCCTTCGTGCGAGTAACTATGGCTACACCTTC.

V is TRBV7-2 and J is TRBJ2-7; a possible D gene is TRBD2 (5 bases). The CDR3 contains 14 residues. Trimming took 5 bases from V and 4 from J, leaving 15 bases between them. CDR1 and CDR2 (germline): SGHTA, FQGNSA. This CDR3 is CASSPGLARYEQYF. The CDR3 DNA follows: TGTGCCAGCAGCCCCGGACTGGCCCGTTACGAGCAGTACTTC.

This chain joins TRBV29-1 and TRBJ2-3; maybe TRBD2 (7 bases). Germline values: CDR1 SQVTM, CDR2 ANQGSEA. The CDR3 is made up of 17 amino acids. V was trimmed by 7 bases and J by 4 bases, leaving 27 bases between them. CDR3 in amino acids: CSGWLAAYAGGPDTQYF. DNA for the CDR3: TGCAGCGGGTGGCTAGCGGCCTACGCTGGGGGCCCAGATACGCAGTATTTT.

The chain carries TRBV14 and TRBJ1-5; TRBD1 matches at 8 bases. Per germline, CDR1 SGHDN and CDR2 FVKESK. After removal of 6 bases from V and 4 bases from J, the junction contained 8 bases not matched to a gene. The CDR3 totals 15 residues. The DNA for the CDR3 is TGTGCCAGCAGTCAGGGTACAGGGGGAAATCAGCCCCAGCATTTT. Protein product: CASSQGTGGNQPQHF.

In this sample, this clone turned up a few times. The gene calls are TRBV27 and TRBJ2-1; maybe TRBD2 (6 bases). Trimming removed 6 bases from V and 3 bases from J, with 18 bases in between. Germline values: CDR1 MNHEY, CDR2 SMNVEV (reference sequence). CDR3 size: 16 residues. The CDR3 DNA sequence: TGTGCCAGCAGCTTCGAGGGGCGGGGCCACTACAATGAGCAGTTCTTC. Translation gives CASSFEGRGHYNEQFF.

The J gene is TRBJ1-2, the V gene TRBV5-1; D not certain. The CDR3 totals 15 residues. Trimming shortened V by 0 bases and J by 4 bases, and 13 bases separated the two germline ends. Germline assignment: CDR1 SGHRS and CDR2 YFSETQ. DNA of the CDR3: TGCGCCAGCAGCTTGGCCGGGGTTTTAGGCTATGGCTACACCTTC. Its protein product is CASSLAGVLGYGYTF.

The chain carries TRBV7-9 and TRBJ2-1; TRBD1 aligns across 9 bases. Trimming cost V 1 base and J 4 bases; bases outside gene matches: 8. Germline V gives CDR1 SEHNR, CDR2 FQNEAQ (reference sequence). CDR3 size: 17 residues. CDR3 amino acids: CASSLVGWDREYNEQFF. In DNA form, the CDR3 reads TGTGCCAGCAGCTTAGTTGGGTGGGACAGGGAATACAATGAGCAGTTCTTC.

The genes are TRBV7-9 and TRBJ2-5; weak D call: TRBD1 (6 bases). The CDR3 has 14 amino acids. V was trimmed by 1 base and J by 4 bases, leaving 10 bases between them. Germline CDR1 reads SEHNR; CDR2 reads FQNEAQ (reference sequence). In DNA form, the CDR3 reads TGTGCCAGCAGCTTAGTCCAGGGGCGAGAGACCCAGTACTTC. This codes for CASSLVQGRETQYF.

CDR3 protein: CASSWDISYEQYF. The CDR3 bases are TGTGCCAGCAGCTGGGACATCTCCTACGAGCAGTACTTC. The V call is TRBV5-6, the J call TRBJ2-7; a possible D gene is TRBD1 (6 bases). Germline V gene data show CDR1 as SGHDT and CDR2 as YYEEEE. This CDR3 has 13 residues. V was shortened by 3 bases and J by 0 bases, with 7 bases between the two germline ends.

This rearrangement joins TRBV12-3 or TRBV12-4 to TRBJ1-1; D is possibly TRBD1 (5 bases). The CDR3 totals 13 residues. The V and J ends lost 3 bases and 4 bases respectively, with 9 bases between them. The CDR3 reads CASSLGGLTEAFF. The CDR3 coding sequence is TGTGCCAGCAGTTTGGGGGGTCTCACTGAAGCTTTCTTT.

The chain combines TRBV24-1 with TRBJ1-4; 7 bases are a match to TRBD1. The germline V gene encodes CDR1 KGHDR and CDR2 SFDVKD. This CDR3 spans 18 amino acids. J gave up 3 bases and V 6 bases, and 15 bases lay outside the gene matches. The CDR3 region is CATSPNPRQGNANEKLFF. In nucleotides, the CDR3 is TGTGCCACCAGTCCAAACCCCCGACAGGGAAATGCTAATGAAAAACTGTTTTTT.

The genes are TRBV4-2 and TRBJ1-4; no clear D. The CDR3 loop spans 17 amino acids. Trimming took off 0 bases at V and 8 bases at J, with 19 bases between the two ends. Germline V lookup: CDR1 LGHNA, CDR2 YNFKEQ. In DNA, the CDR3 is TGTGCCAGCAGCCAAGATCGAGGACTCGCCTTAGGCGAAAAACTGTTTTTT. Translated, it gives CASSQDRGLALGEKLFF.

This chain joins TRBV6-4 and TRBJ1-5; D is undetermined. The CDR3 contains 14 residues. The germline V gene has CDR1 MRHNA and CDR2 SNTAGT. V was cut by 3 bases and J by 3 bases, with 9 bases left in between. Here the CDR3 DNA reads TGTGCCAGCAGTGAGGCTAGGCTCAATCAGCCCCAGCATTTT. This gives the protein CASSEARLNQPQHF.

The rearrangement joins TRBV9 to TRBJ1-6; D remains ambiguous. CDR3 length equals 15 residues. Trimming stripped 4 bases from V and 2 bases from J, with 10 bases between. Germline lookup yields CDR1 SGDLS and CDR2 YYNGEE. CDR3 protein: CASSREAAYNSPLHF. For the CDR3, the DNA is TGTGCCAGCAGCCGGGAGGCAGCCTATAATTCACCCCTCCACTTT.

The gene calls are TRBV7-8 and TRBJ1-6, with a weak D call TRBD1 (5 bases). The CDR3 sequence is 18 residues long. Trimming removed 5 bases at V and 2 bases at J, with 19 bases between. The V gene's germline CDR1 is SGHVS and CDR2 FQNEAQ. The CDR3 loop is CASSRDSLKDPYNSPLHF. In DNA form, the CDR3 reads TGTGCCAGCAGCCGGGACTCCTTAAAAGATCCCTATAATTCACCCCTCCACTTT.

A remark on this clone: Distinct nucleotide sequences in the sample also encode this CDR3. The chain joins TRBV6-5 to TRBJ2-1; D is ambiguous. Trimming pared 6 bases from V and 3 bases from J, leaving 3 bases between. Germline V gene data show CDR1 as MNHEY and CDR2 as SVGAGI. The CDR3 contains 11 residues. DNA for the CDR3: TGTGCCAGCAGCCTCTACAATGAGCAGTTCTTC. Amino acids: CASSLYNEQFF.

The chain is built from TRBV11-2 and TRBJ2-4; D gene ambiguous. V was shortened by 1 base and J by 3 bases, with 7 bases between the two germline ends. The CDR3 length is 14 residues. The germline V gene has CDR1 SGHAT and CDR2 FQNNGV. DNA of the CDR3: TGTGCCAGCAGCTTAGGGCAATTCAAAAACATTCAGTACTTC. Amino acids: CASSLGQFKNIQYF.

This sequence joins TRBV5-4 and TRBJ2-2; 9 bases align to TRBD1. This CDR3 is 15 amino acids long. Germline V gene sequence: CDR1 SGHNT, CDR2 YYREEE (reference sequence). V was clipped by 3 bases and J by 6 bases; unmatched bases: 6. CDR3 residues: CASSYRDRDSGELFF. The DNA of the CDR3 is TGTGCCAGCAGCTACCGGGACAGGGACTCCGGGGAGCTGTTTTTT.

The CDR3 DNA follows: TGTGCCAGCAGCTTGTTCCCGAGCTATGGCTACACCTTC. Residues: CASSLFPSYGYTF. The chain employs TRBV5-6 and TRBJ1-2; D is unresolved. Trimming removed 1 base from V and 4 bases from J, with 8 bases in between. The germline gives CDR1 SGHDT, CDR2 YYEEEE. The CDR3 length is 13 residues.

CDR3 residues: CASPQLITATNEKLFF. The CDR3 DNA is TGTGCCAGCCCGCAACTGATCACCGCAACTAATGAAAAACTGTTTTTT. This chain connects TRBV7-6 to TRBJ1-4; no clear D. V shed 8 bases and J shed 0 bases, with 16 bases lying between them. The length of the CDR3 is 16 residues. In germline, CDR1 is SGHVS, CDR2 FNYEAQ.

The rearrangement uses TRBV10-2 and TRBJ2-7; 7 positions match TRBD2. The CDR3 spans 14 residues. The junction had 6 bases not matched to a gene; V was cut back by 2 bases and J by 5 bases. The germline CDR1 and CDR2 sequences are WSHSY and SAAADI. CDR3 DNA sequence: TGCGCCAGCAGTGAGGGGGGGGACCTTAACGAGCAGTACGTC. Encoded protein: CASSEGGDLNEQYV.

This clone has a handful of counts. The rearrangement links TRBV6-2 or TRBV6-3 to TRBJ2-5; 7 nucleotides agree with TRBD2. The germline V gene has CDR1 MNHEY and CDR2 SVGEGT. The CDR3 has 15 residues. V shed 0 bases and J 4 bases; nucleotides not matched to a gene: 5. Here the CDR3 reads CASSYSVGGRETQYF. CDR3 nucleotides: TGTGCCAGCAGTTACTCCGTGGGGGGGAGAGAGACCCAGTACTTC.

The chain uses TRBV9 and TRBJ2-3; 13 nucleotides line up with TRBD2. Germline V CDR1 and CDR2: SGDLS, YYNGEE. V dropped 3 bases and J dropped 2; count of bases not matched to a gene: 6. The CDR3 runs 17 residues. The CDR3 sequence is CASSGGTSGDYTDTQYF. As DNA, the CDR3 is TGTGCCAGCAGCGGGGGGACTAGCGGGGACTACACAGATACGCAGTATTTT.

The rearrangement links TRBV5-1 to TRBJ1-1; 7 bases agree with TRBD1. CDR3 length: 14 residues. Germline V gene data show CDR1 as SGHRS and CDR2 as YFSETQ. J was trimmed by 3 bases and V by 1 base; bases with no gene match: 3. This CDR3 is CASSLTGVDTEAFF. The CDR3 DNA reads TGCGCCAGCAGCTTGACAGGGGTTGACACTGAAGCTTTCTTT.

This sequence joins TRBV19 and TRBJ1-5, with 9 bases matching TRBD1. The CDR3 extends over 17 amino acids. The germline V gene has CDR1 LNHDA and CDR2 SQIVND (reference sequence). V shed 0 bases, J shed 6 bases, and the junction held 9 bases outside the gene matches. CDR3 in DNA: TGTGCCAGTAGTATAGATTACGGACAGGGGTCCGGTCAGCCCCAGCATTTT. Its translation: CASSIDYGQGSGQPQHF.